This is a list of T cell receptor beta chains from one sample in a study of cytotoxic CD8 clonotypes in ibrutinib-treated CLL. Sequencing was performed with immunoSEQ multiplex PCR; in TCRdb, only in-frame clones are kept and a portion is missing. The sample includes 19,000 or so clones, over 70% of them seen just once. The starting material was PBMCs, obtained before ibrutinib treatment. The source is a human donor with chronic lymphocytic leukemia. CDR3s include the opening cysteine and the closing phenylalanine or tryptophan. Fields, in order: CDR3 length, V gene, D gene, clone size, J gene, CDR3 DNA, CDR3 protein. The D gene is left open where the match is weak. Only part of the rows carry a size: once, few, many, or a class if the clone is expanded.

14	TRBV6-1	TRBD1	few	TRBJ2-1	TGTGCCAGCCTGACAGGGAAGTTTGGGAATGAGCAGTTCTTC	CASLTGKFGNEQFF
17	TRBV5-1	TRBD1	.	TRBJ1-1	TGCGCCAGCAGCCGACCCCGGACAGGGGGTCAGAACACTGAAGCTTTCTTT	CASSRPRTGGQNTEAFF
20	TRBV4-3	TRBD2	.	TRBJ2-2	TGCGCCAGCAGCCAAGACTCGGGGGGAACGACTAGCGGGAACACCGGGGAGCTGTTTTTT	CASSQDSGGTTSGNTGELFF
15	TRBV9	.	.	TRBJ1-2	TGTGCCAGCAGCGTAGTTCCGGGGGCCTCCTATGGCTACACCTTC	CASSVVPGASYGYTF
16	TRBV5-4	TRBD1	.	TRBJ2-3	TGTGCCAGCAGCGACACAGGGGGTCCTAGCACAGATACGCAGTATTTT	CASSDTGGPSTDTQYF
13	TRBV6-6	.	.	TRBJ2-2	TGTGCCAGCAGTAACACAAACACCGGGGAGCTGTTTTTT	CASSNTNTGELFF
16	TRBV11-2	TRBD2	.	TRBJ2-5	TGTGCCAGCAGCAATCGAGCGGGGGGGCTTAAAGAGACCCAGTACTTC	CASSNRAGGLKETQYF
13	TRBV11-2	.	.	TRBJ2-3	TGTGCCAGCAGCTTGGGGGGCACAGATACGCAGTATTTT	CASSLGGTDTQYF
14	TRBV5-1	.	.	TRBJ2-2	TGCGCCAGCAGCCCAAAGGACCTTACCGGGGAGCTGTTTTTT	CASSPKDLTGELFF
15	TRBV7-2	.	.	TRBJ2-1	TGTGCCAGCAGCTATGAGTTCGGTGGATACAATGAGCAGTTCTTC	CASSYEFGGYNEQFF
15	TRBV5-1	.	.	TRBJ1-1	TGCGCCAGCACACAGACAGCTGGAATGAACACTGAAGCTTTCTTT	CASTQTAGMNTEAFF
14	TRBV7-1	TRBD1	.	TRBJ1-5	TGTGCCAGCAGCTTAAACAGGGGGCTCTCGCGCCAGCATTTT	CASSLNRGLSRQHF
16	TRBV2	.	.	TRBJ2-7	TGTGCCAGCAGTGAAGAGGCGGGGGCCTATCCGGGAGAGCAGTACTTC	CASSEEAGAYPGEQYF
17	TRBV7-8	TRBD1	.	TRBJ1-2	TGTGCCAGCAGCTTAGGACAGGGGACTCAGTCCAACTATGGTTACACCTTC	CASSLGQGTQSNYGYTF
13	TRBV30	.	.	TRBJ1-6	TGTGCCTGGGAACTCGGGCGGAATTCACCCCTCCACTTT	CAWELGRNSPLHF
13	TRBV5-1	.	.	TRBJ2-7	TGCGCCAGCAGCTTGGACGGGACCTACGAGCAGTACTTC	CASSLDGTYEQYF
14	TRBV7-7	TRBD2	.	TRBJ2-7	TGTGCCAGCAGCTTAGCCGGTGGGACTAGCAATCAGTACTTC	CASSLAGGTSNQYF
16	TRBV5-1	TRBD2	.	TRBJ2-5	TGCGCCAGCAGCCGGGGTTTAGCGGGGGAAGGGGAGACCCAGTACTTC	CASSRGLAGEGETQYF
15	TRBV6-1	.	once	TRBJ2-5	TGTGCCAGCAGTGAAGCAAGCGGCAGAAAAGAGACCCAGTACTTC	CASSEASGRKETQYF
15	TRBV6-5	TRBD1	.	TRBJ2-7	TGTGCCAGCAGTTATTTCGACAGGGTCTCCTACGAGCAGTACTTC	CASSYFDRVSYEQYF
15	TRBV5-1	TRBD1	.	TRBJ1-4	TGCGCCAGCAGCTTGGCGGGACAGACTAGTGAAAAACTGTTTTTT	CASSLAGQTSEKLFF
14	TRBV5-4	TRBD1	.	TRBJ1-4	TGTGCCAGCAGCTTCAGACAGGGGAATGAAAAACTGTTTTTT	CASSFRQGNEKLFF
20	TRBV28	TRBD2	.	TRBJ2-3	TGTGCCAGCAGTTTATTTGGGGGCGGGAGAGCGGGGGAAAACACAGATACGCAGTATTTT	CASSLFGGGRAGENTDTQYF
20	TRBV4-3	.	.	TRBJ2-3	TGCGCCAGCAGCCAAGATCTATCCACGGGGGGCACCACTAGCACAGATACGCAGTATTTT	CASSQDLSTGGTTSTDTQYF
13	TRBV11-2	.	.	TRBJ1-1	TGTGCCAGCAGCTTCGACAGGAACACTGAAGCTTTCTTT	CASSFDRNTEAFF